The rows below give T cell receptor beta chains drawn from one sample of a study of breast tumors, draining lymph nodes, adjacent tissues. MiXCR was run by TCRdb on the multiplex PCR reads, yielding one entry per CDR3 protein. The sample lists tens of thousands of distinct CDR3 sequences, under 50% seen once, with roughly 10% in the top ten. The sample consisted of breast tumor tissue. Receptors were obtained from a female donor with breast cancer. Some clones in this sample may be carry-over from other donors' samples. Each CDR3 is given with its conserved first and last residue. D genes are given only for firm matches. Only some rows state a clone size, as once, few, many or a class for expanded clones.

clone_size	v_call	j_call	d_call	cdr3_nt	cdr3_aa
many	TRBV29-1	TRBJ2-4	TRBD2	TGCAGCGTTGAAACTAGCGGGATCATTAAGGGAAACATTCAGTACTTC	CSVETSGIIKGNIQYF
-	TRBV7-2	TRBJ1-6	TRBD1	TGTGCCAGCAGCTCCAGTGGACAGGCGGGGAGGCAATCAGCCCTCCACTTT	CASSSSGQAGRQSALHF
many	TRBV7-2	TRBJ1-5	-	TGTGCCAGCAGCGAATTCGGGGCGGGAAATCAGCCCCAGCATTTT	CASSEFGAGNQPQHF
-	TRBV20-1	TRBJ2-3	-	TGCAGTGCTGGACGGACAGATACGCAGTATTTT	CSAGRTDTQYF
many	TRBV7-6	TRBJ2-7	-	TGTGCCAGCACTCAGACTCGGGACTGGGGCGTGGAGCAGTACTTC	CASTQTRDWGVEQYF
-	TRBV7-9	TRBJ2-1	TRBD2	TGTGCCAGCAGCATAACAGCGGGAGCAATTAATGAGCAGTTCTTC	CASSITAGAINEQFF
many	TRBV28	TRBJ1-5	-	TGTGCCAGCACCTCAAGGTTTTCGGCTCTCAATCAGCCCCAGCATTTT	CASTSRFSALNQPQHF
many	TRBV6-1	TRBJ2-5	-	TGTGCCAGCAGTGAAGGACTAGGTCAAGAGACCCAGTACTTC	CASSEGLGQETQYF
-	TRBV5-6	TRBJ2-4	-	TGTGCCAGCAGCCCAGGGACGGAAATTAACATTCAGTACTTC	CASSPGTEINIQYF
medium-sized	TRBV3-1	TRBJ1-6	TRBD1	TGTGCCAGCAGCCGTCGACAGGGAAATTCACCCCTCCACTTT	CASSRRQGNSPLHF
few	TRBV6-5	TRBJ1-2	-	TGTGCCAGCAGTCACTCACAGGGCTATGGCTACACCTTC	CASSHSQGYGYTF
many	TRBV7-8	TRBJ2-1	TRBD2	TGTGCCAGCAGGGTTCGGGGGGGCAAACTAGCGGGGGTGTACAATGAGCAGTTCTTC	CASRVRGGKLAGVYNEQFF
-	TRBV7-2	TRBJ2-5	-	TGTGCCAGCAGCTTAGACTTAAAGACCCAGTACTTC	CASSLDLKTQYF